This entry features one T cell receptor beta chain sequence. Antigen: not known. The repertoire was sequenced with immunoSEQ multiplex PCR; TCRdb's copy has only in-frame clones and lacks some. The table shows roughly 330,000 clones, with about 90% occurring only once. Trimming took 1 base from V and 5 from J; bases not matched to a gene: 14. The CDR3 has 18 amino acids. CDR1 is LGHNA, CDR2 YSLEER, per germline. This sample is part of a study of Ad26.COV2.S vaccination and SARS-CoV-2 variants. Treatment of the sample: some 20 received Ad26.COV2.S at low or high dose, single or two shots; about 5 received placebo; per-sample allocation not given. Sampling was performed 63 days after the first vaccine or placebo injection. Broader study findings: Post-vaccination spike-specific CD8+ and CD4+ T cell responses reportedly had substantial breadth.

This chain connects TRBV4-3 to TRBJ2-1; 7 bases align to TRBD1. The receptor was isolated from a person aged 18-60 years who received the Ad26.COV2.S COVID-19 vaccine or a placebo. The material sequenced was peripheral blood, taken in a trial of Ad26.COV2.S vaccine versus placebo. The CDR3, as DNA: TGCGCCAGCAGCCAAGGAGTCCCCGGACAGGTTGGAAACAATGAGCAGTTCTTC. Amino acid sequence: CASSQGVPGQVGNNEQFF.